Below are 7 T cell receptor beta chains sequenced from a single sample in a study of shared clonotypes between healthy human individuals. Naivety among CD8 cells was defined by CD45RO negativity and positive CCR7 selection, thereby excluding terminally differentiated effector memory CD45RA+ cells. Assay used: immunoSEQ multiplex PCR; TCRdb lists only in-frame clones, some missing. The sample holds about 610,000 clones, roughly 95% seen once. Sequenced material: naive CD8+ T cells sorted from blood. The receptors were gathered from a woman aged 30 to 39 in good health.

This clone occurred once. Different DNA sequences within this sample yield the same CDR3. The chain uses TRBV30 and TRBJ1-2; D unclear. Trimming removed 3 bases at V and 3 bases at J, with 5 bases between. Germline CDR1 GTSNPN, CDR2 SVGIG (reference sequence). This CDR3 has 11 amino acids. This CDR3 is CAWSAYYGYTF. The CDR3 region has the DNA TGTGCCTGGAGCGCCTACTATGGCTACACCTTC.

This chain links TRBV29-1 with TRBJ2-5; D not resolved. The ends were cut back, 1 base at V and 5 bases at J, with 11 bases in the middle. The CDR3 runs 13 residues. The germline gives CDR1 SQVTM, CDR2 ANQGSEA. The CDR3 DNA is TGCAGCGTTGAAGTTGGGATCTCCGAGACCCAGTACTTC. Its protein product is CSVEVGISETQYF.

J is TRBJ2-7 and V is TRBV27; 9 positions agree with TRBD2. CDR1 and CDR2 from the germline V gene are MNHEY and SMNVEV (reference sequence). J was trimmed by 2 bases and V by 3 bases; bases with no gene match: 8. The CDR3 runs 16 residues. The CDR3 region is CASSFSASGITYEQYF. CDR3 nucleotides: TGTGCCAGCAGTTTCTCGGCTAGCGGGATTACCTACGAGCAGTACTTC.

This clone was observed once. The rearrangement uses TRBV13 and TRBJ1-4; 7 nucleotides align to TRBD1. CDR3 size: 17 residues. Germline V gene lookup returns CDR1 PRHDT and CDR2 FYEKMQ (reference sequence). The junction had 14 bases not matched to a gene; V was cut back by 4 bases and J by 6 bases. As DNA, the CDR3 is TGTGCCAGCAGCTCGGGACCTCCAGGGGGTGAGGATGAAAAACTGTTTTTT. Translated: CASSSGPPGGEDEKLFF. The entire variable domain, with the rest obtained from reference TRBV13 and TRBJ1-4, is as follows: AAGVIQSPRHLIKEKRETATLKCYPIPRHDTVYWYQQGPGQDPQFLISFYEKMQSDKGSIPDRFSAQQFSDYHSELNMSSLELGDSALYFCASSSGPPGGEDEKLFFGSGTQLSVL.

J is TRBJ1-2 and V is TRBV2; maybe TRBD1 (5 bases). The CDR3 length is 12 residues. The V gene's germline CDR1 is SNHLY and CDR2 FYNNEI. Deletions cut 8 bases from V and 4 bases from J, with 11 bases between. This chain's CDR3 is CASRDLAYGYTF. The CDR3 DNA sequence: TGTGCCAGCCGGGACCTTGCCTATGGCTACACCTTC.

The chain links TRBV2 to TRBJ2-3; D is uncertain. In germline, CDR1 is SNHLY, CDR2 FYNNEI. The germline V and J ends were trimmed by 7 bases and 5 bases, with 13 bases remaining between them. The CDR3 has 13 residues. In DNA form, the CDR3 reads TGTGCCAGCAACACCTACCCACGAGATACGCAGTATTTT. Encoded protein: CASNTYPRDTQYF. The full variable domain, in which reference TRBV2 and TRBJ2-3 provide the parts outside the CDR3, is EPEVTQTPSHQVTQMGQEVILRCVPISNHLYFYWYRQILGQKVEFLVSFYNNEISEKSEIFDDQFSVERPDGSNFTLKIRSTKLEDSAMYFCASNTYPRDTQYFGPGTRLTVL.

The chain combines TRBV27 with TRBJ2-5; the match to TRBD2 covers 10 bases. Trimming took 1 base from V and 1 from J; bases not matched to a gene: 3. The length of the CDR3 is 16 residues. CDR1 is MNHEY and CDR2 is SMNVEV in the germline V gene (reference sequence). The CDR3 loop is CASSLWTSGFQETQYF. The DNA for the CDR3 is TGTGCCAGCAGTTTATGGACTAGCGGATTCCAAGAGACCCAGTACTTC.